The 27 T cell receptor beta chains in this list originate from one sample, sequenced in a study of blood T cell repertoires in COVID-19. Sequenced by immunoSEQ multiplex PCR; TCRdb stores in-frame clones only, minus some. The table shows approximately 47,000 clones, with about four fifths occurring only once. Sequenced input: peripheral blood. The origin of the receptors is a man in his 60s with acute or convalescent COVID-19.

The chain combines TRBV12-5 with TRBJ2-4; D uncertain. The V and J ends lost 5 bases and 7 bases respectively, with 18 bases between them. Germline V gene sequence: CDR1 LGHNT, CDR2 FRNRAP. CDR3 size: 15 residues. The CDR3 is CASGPPSLARNIQYF. In DNA form, the CDR3 reads TGTGCTAGTGGTCCCCCCTCATTGGCGCGGAACATTCAGTACTTC.

The chain carries TRBV7-2 and TRBJ2-2; D is unresolved. Germline V gene sequence: CDR1 SGHTA, CDR2 FQGNSA. This CDR3 comprises 14 residues. Between the trimmed V and J ends, which lost 3 bases and 1 base, there was a span of 6 bases. The CDR3 is CASSFQQNTGELFF. Here the CDR3 DNA reads TGTGCCAGCAGCTTTCAACAGAACACCGGGGAGCTGTTTTTT.

This clone appeared a single time. The chain uses TRBV7-3 and TRBJ2-7, with 7 bases aligning to TRBD1. The CDR3 consists of 15 residues. CDR1 is SGHTA and CDR2 is FQGTGA in the germline V gene. V was clipped by 3 bases and J by 1 base; unmatched bases: 6. The CDR3 here is CASSFATGLSYEQYF. CDR3 DNA sequence: TGTGCCAGCAGCTTTGCGACAGGGCTTTCCTACGAGCAGTACTTC.

This chain connects TRBV4-1 to TRBJ1-1; TRBD1 matches 7 bases. The ends lost 1 base at V and 0 bases at J; junction bases unmatched: 2. Per germline, CDR1 MGHRA and CDR2 YSYEKL. The CDR3 is made up of 15 amino acids. The CDR3 DNA reads as TGCGCCAGCAGCCAAGTTACAGGGGTGAACACTGAAGCTTTCTTT. Its protein is CASSQVTGVNTEAFF.

The chain uses TRBV29-1 and TRBJ2-5; 9 nucleotides match TRBD2. The J segment lost 0 bases and the V segment lost 1 base, leaving 3 bases of the junction unmatched. The germline V gene has CDR1 SQVTM and CDR2 ANQGSEA. This CDR3 contains 15 residues. This CDR3 is CSVEVAGDYQETQYF. The CDR3, as DNA: TGCAGCGTTGAAGTAGCGGGGGACTACCAAGAGACCCAGTACTTC.

The CDR3 coding sequence is TGCGCCAGCAGCCGAAGAGGGCTAGAGTCTAACTATGGCTACACCTTC. Protein sequence: CASSRRGLESNYGYTF. The chain has TRBV5-1 and TRBJ1-2, with D unclear. Germline values: CDR1 SGHRS, CDR2 YFSETQ. The V gene lost 4 bases and the J gene lost 0 bases, with 16 bases spanning the gap. The length of the CDR3 is 16 residues.

The genes are TRBV10-3 and TRBJ1-2, with TRBD1 as a possible D gene (5 bases). The CDR3 is 14 residues long. Deletions cut 4 bases from V and 4 bases from J, with 13 bases between. Germline V gene data show CDR1 as ENHRY and CDR2 as SYGVKD. In DNA form, the CDR3 reads TGTGCCATCAGTGGTGGCAGGGAGGCCTATGGCTACACCTTC. Translated, it gives CAISGGREAYGYTF.

The chain employs TRBV19 and TRBJ2-5, with D tentatively TRBD2 (6 bases). Trimming cost V 6 bases and J 1 base, with 9 bases left between them. The CDR3 is made up of 13 amino acids. CDR1 and CDR2 (germline): LNHDA, SQIVND (reference sequence). The CDR3 nucleotides are TGTGCCAGTAGCAGGACTATCCAAGAGACCCAGTACTTC. Protein sequence: CASSRTIQETQYF.

The V gene is TRBV7-8, the J gene TRBJ2-1, with TRBD2 matching over 9 bases. The CDR3 contains 17 residues. The germline CDR1 and CDR2 sequences are SGHVS and FQNEAQ. J lost 6 bases, V lost 3 bases, and 12 bases had no gene match. The CDR3 sequence: CASSFPIRTSAGNEQFF. The CDR3 bases are TGTGCCAGCAGCTTTCCAATACGGACTAGCGCTGGCAATGAGCAGTTCTTC.

This clone was observed a single time. The chain joins TRBV28 to TRBJ1-5, with TRBD1 matching over 8 bases. V shed 10 bases and J 6 bases; nucleotides not matched to a gene: 5. Germline-derived CDR1 and CDR2 are MDHEN and SYDVKM. The CDR3 is made up of 12 amino acids. DNA for the CDR3: TGTGCCATTCAGGGGGCTCGTCAGCCCCAGCATTTT. As protein: CAIQGARQPQHF.

V usage is TRBV30 and J usage is TRBJ1-1; possibly TRBD1 for D (6 bases). This CDR3 is built from 13 residues. The germline V gene has CDR1 GTSNPN and CDR2 SVGIG (reference sequence). Trimming took off 4 bases at V and 5 bases at J, with 14 bases between the two ends. This chain's CDR3 is CAWNRAGVTEAFF. CDR3 DNA sequence: TGTGCCTGGAATCGAGCAGGGGTTACTGAAGCTTTCTTT.

This clone was detected only once. This chain uses TRBV13 with TRBJ2-5; tentatively, D is TRBD1 (6 bases). In germline, CDR1 is PRHDT, CDR2 FYEKMQ (reference sequence). With 5 bases removed from V and 2 bases from J, the gap between germline ends came to 9 bases. The CDR3 has 13 residues. The CDR3 is CASSPGQQETQYF. In DNA form, the CDR3 reads TGTGCCAGCAGCCCAGGACAGCAAGAGACCCAGTACTTC.

This sequence joins TRBV30 and TRBJ1-2; TRBD1 matches 7 bases. The V gene's germline CDR1 is GTSNPN and CDR2 SVGIG (reference sequence). The V gene end was trimmed by 3 bases and the J gene end by 4 bases; junction bases not matched to a gene: 8. This CDR3 comprises 14 residues. CDR3 in DNA: TGTGCCTGGAGCCCACCAGGGGGTACCTATGGCTACACCTTC. Translating gives CAWSPPGGTYGYTF.

The V gene is TRBV25-1, the J gene TRBJ1-1; D is undetermined. V dropped 6 bases and J dropped 7 bases, with 12 bases sitting between them. The germline V gene has CDR1 MGHDK and CDR2 SYGVNS. This CDR3 is built from 12 residues. The CDR3 loop is CASSPGLHEAFF. In DNA form, the CDR3 reads TGTGCCAGCAGCCCAGGACTCCATGAAGCTTTCTTT.

This clone was observed a handful of times. CDR3: CASSTLAGGPEFF. For the CDR3, the DNA is TGTGCCAGCAGCACACTAGCGGGGGGGCCTGAGTTCTTC. The chain uses TRBV6-5 and TRBJ2-1, with 13 positions matching TRBD2. Germline CDR1 reads MNHEY; CDR2 reads SVGAGI. This CDR3 contains 13 residues. Losses at the gene ends were 6 bases for V and 14 bases for J; bases not matched to a gene: 7.

This chain links TRBV18 with TRBJ2-2; TRBD1 matches 7 bases. CDR1 is KGHSH and CDR2 is LQKENI in the germline V gene. J lost 2 bases, V lost 4 bases, and 1 base had no gene match. This CDR3 is 14 amino acids long. This chain's CDR3 is CASSRQGNTGELFF. DNA for the CDR3: TGTGCCAGCTCACGACAGGGAAACACCGGGGAGCTGTTTTTT.

The chain employs TRBV5-1 and TRBJ2-3; unclear D gene. V was trimmed by 2 bases and J by 7 bases, leaving 5 bases between them. The CDR3 has 11 residues. Germline V gene data show CDR1 as SGHRS and CDR2 as YFSETQ. This CDR3 reads CASSFENTQYF. DNA of the CDR3: TGCGCCAGCAGCTTTGAGAATACGCAGTATTTT.

The rearrangement joins TRBV5-5 to TRBJ1-1, with TRBD1 identical over 7 bases. CDR1 is SGHKS and CDR2 is YYEKEE in the germline V gene (reference sequence). J gave up 5 bases and V 5 bases, and 9 bases lay outside the gene matches. The CDR3 is 14 residues long. The CDR3 reads CASSYQGGATEAFF. As DNA, the CDR3 is TGTGCCAGCAGTTACCAGGGGGGCGCGACTGAAGCTTTCTTT. Drawing the rest from reference TRBV5-5 and TRBJ1-1, the complete variable domain is DAGVTQSPTHLIKTRGQQVTLRCSPISGHKSVSWYQQVLGQGPQFIFQYYEKEERGRGNFPDRFSARQFPNYSSELNVNALLLGDSALYLCASSYQGGATEAFFGQGTRLTVV.

This clone was observed a few times. This rearrangement joins TRBV25-1 to TRBJ1-4, with 7 positions matching TRBD1. Germline V lookup: CDR1 MGHDK, CDR2 SYGVNS. The CDR3 spans 15 residues. J gave up 4 bases and V 7 bases, and 9 bases lay outside the gene matches. The CDR3 bases are TGTGCCAGCACCCAGGATGACAGGGTTAATGAAAAACTGTTTTTT. This sequence encodes CASTQDDRVNEKLFF.

This clone was observed once. The rearrangement joins TRBV5-1 to TRBJ2-7, with TRBD1 identical over 10 bases. Germline V gene sequence: CDR1 SGHRS, CDR2 YFSETQ. Trimming removed 0 bases from V and 6 bases from J; junction bases left unmatched: 6. This CDR3 contains 15 residues. CDR3 nucleotides: TGCGCCAGCAGCTTGGTTTCGGACAGGGGGTCCGAGCAGTACTTC. It translates to CASSLVSDRGSEQYF.

The chain is built from TRBV5-1 and TRBJ1-4; 10 positions match TRBD1. Trimming removed 4 bases from V and 7 bases from J; junction bases left unmatched: 4. The CDR3 loop spans 14 amino acids. From germline, CDR1 is SGHRS and CDR2 YFSETQ. CDR3 in amino acids: CASSDRGRGEKLFF. The CDR3 nucleotides read TGCGCCAGCAGCGACAGGGGGCGGGGTGAAAAACTGTTTTTT.

The chain is built from TRBV19 and TRBJ1-1; 8 positions agree with TRBD1. The junction had 7 bases not matched to a gene; V was cut back by 5 bases and J by 5 bases. The length of the CDR3 is 14 residues. Germline V gene lookup returns CDR1 LNHDA and CDR2 SQIVND (reference sequence). This CDR3 is CASSWGTGGTEAFF. CDR3 in DNA: TGTGCCAGTAGTTGGGGGACAGGCGGGACTGAAGCTTTCTTT. Variable domain in full (rest from reference TRBV19 and TRBJ1-1): DGGITQSPKYLFRKEGQNVTLSCEQNLNHDAMYWYRQDPGQGLRLIYYSQIVNDFQKGDIAEGYSVSREKKESFPLTVTSAQKNPTAFYLCASSWGTGGTEAFFGQGTRLTVV.

The chain employs TRBV7-2 and TRBJ1-4; D unclear. V was shortened by 7 bases and J by 8 bases, with 8 bases between the two germline ends. CDR3 size: 11 residues. Per the germline V gene, CDR1 is SGHTA and CDR2 is FQGNSA. The CDR3 protein is CASTGEEKLFF. The CDR3 DNA is TGTGCCAGCACCGGGGAAGAAAAACTGTTTTTT.

The chain combines TRBV2 with TRBJ1-6; no reliable D call. The CDR3 sequence is 13 residues long. Germline loops: CDR1 SNHLY, CDR2 FYNNEI. Trimming shortened V by 8 bases and J by 9 bases, and 14 bases separated the two germline ends. In DNA, the CDR3 is TGTGCCAGCTCCTGGGAGCCCGGTTCACCCCTCCACTTT. As protein: CASSWEPGSPLHF.

This clone was seen a single time. This chain uses TRBV10-3 with TRBJ2-3, with 9 bases matching TRBD1. The J segment lost 6 bases and the V segment lost 9 bases, leaving 10 bases of the junction unmatched. The CDR3 is made up of 14 amino acids. Per germline, CDR1 ENHRY and CDR2 SYGVKD. CDR3 loop: CAIEHGTGSDTQYF. The CDR3 DNA reads as TGTGCCATAGAACACGGGACAGGGAGTGATACGCAGTATTTT.

Only a few counts were recorded for this clone. The chain recombines TRBV4-2 with TRBJ2-3, with TRBD2 identical over 7 bases. Germline loops: CDR1 LGHNA, CDR2 YNFKEQ. This CDR3 spans 16 amino acids. Unmatched junction bases numbered 12, after V lost 4 bases and J lost 5 bases. The CDR3 DNA sequence: TGTGCCAGCAGCCCGGAAGGAGCGGGGCGACTAGATACGCAGTATTTT. Translated: CASSPEGAGRLDTQYF.

The rearrangement links TRBV5-1 to TRBJ2-5; a weak D match, TRBD1 (6 bases). The germline CDR1 and CDR2 sequences are SGHRS and YFSETQ. V lost 4 bases, J lost 5 bases, and 15 bases lay in between. The CDR3 spans 14 residues. This CDR3 is CASSGGHLGETQYF. The CDR3, as DNA: TGCGCCAGCAGCGGGGGACACCTGGGGGAGACCCAGTACTTC.